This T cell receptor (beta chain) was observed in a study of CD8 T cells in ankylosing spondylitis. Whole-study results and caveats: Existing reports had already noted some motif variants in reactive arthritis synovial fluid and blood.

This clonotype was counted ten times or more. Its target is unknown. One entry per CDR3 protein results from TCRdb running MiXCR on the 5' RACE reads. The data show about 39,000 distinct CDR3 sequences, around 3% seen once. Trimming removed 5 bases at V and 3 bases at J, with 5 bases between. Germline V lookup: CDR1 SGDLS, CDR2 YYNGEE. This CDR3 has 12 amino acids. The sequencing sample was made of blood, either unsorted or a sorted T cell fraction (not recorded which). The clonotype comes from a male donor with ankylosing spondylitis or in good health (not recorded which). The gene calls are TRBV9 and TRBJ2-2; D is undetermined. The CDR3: CASSKDTGELFF. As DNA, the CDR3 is TGTGCCAGCAGTAAAGACACCGGGGAGCTGTTTTTT.